Listed here are 30 T cell receptor beta chains from one sample, sequenced in a study of cytotoxic CD8 clonotypes in ibrutinib-treated CLL. The protocol was immunoSEQ multiplex PCR, while the TCRdb copy is restricted to in-frame clones and leaves out a portion. The profile shows about 160,000 clones, roughly 86% of them singletons. The specimen comprised PBMCs, sampled after 12 months of ibrutinib treatment. These receptor sequences come from a human donor with chronic lymphocytic leukemia.

This clone was seen repeatedly, ten times or more. The V and J genes are TRBV4-2 and TRBJ2-3; TRBD1 matches 10 bases. J gave up 5 bases and V 3 bases, and 11 bases lay outside the gene matches. Looked up from germline, CDR1 is LGHNA and CDR2 is YNFKEQ. The CDR3 covers 17 residues. CDR3 DNA sequence: TGTGCCAGCAGCCAGGCGACAGGGGGCTCGACACGAGATACGCAGTATTTT. Translating it yields CASSQATGGSTRDTQYF.

The chain joins TRBV29-1 to TRBJ2-3, with a tentative D call TRBD1 (6 bases). The germline V and J ends were trimmed by 6 bases and 0 bases, with 13 bases remaining between them. The CDR3 sequence is 14 residues long. Germline CDR1 and CDR2: SQVTM and ANQGSEA. In nucleotides, the CDR3 is TGCAGCGTACTAGAGGGACAAAGCACAGATACGCAGTATTTT. Translating it yields CSVLEGQSTDTQYF.

This rearrangement joins TRBV2 to TRBJ2-6; D unclear. Germline V CDR1 and CDR2: SNHLY, FYNNEI. V was shortened by 4 bases and J by 0 bases, with 10 bases between the two germline ends. The CDR3 covers 16 residues. CDR3 nucleotide sequence: TGTGCCAGCAGTGGGCCCGCCCTCTCTGGGGCCAACGTCCTGACTTTC. This translates into CASSGPALSGANVLTF.

The rearrangement uses TRBV28 and TRBJ1-2, with 7 bases aligning to TRBD1. CDR1 is MDHEN and CDR2 is SYDVKM in the germline V gene. There are 14 residues in the CDR3. The V and J ends lost 8 bases and 5 bases, in that order; junction bases with no gene match: 11. Written as DNA, the CDR3 is TGTGCCAGCTCTAAGGGGGCCACTTGGTATGGCTACACCTTC. Amino acid sequence: CASSKGATWYGYTF.

The rearrangement uses TRBV9 and TRBJ2-1; D gene ambiguous. The V end lost 2 bases, the J end lost 0 bases, and 6 bases lay between the germline ends. The CDR3 has 14 residues. The V gene's germline CDR1 is SGDLS and CDR2 YYNGEE. This CDR3 reads CASSVRPSYNEQFF. The CDR3 DNA reads as TGTGCCAGCAGCGTGCGGCCCTCCTACAATGAGCAGTTCTTC.

This clone was seen once. Other DNA sequences in the same sample also yield this CDR3. V is TRBV7-6 and J is TRBJ2-7; no clear D. Germline CDR1 reads SGHVS; CDR2 reads FNYEAQ. This CDR3 is built from 12 residues. V shed 1 base and J shed 6 bases, with 7 bases lying between them. The CDR3 DNA reads TGTGCCAGCAGCTTAGAGCTTGGCGAGCAGTACTTC. This codes for CASSLELGEQYF.

The chain has TRBV7-2 and TRBJ1-2; TRBD1 matches at 7 bases. Germline lookup yields CDR1 SGHTA and CDR2 FQGNSA. Germline trimming cut 7 bases from V and 7 bases from J; bases unmatched to any gene: 15. The length of the CDR3 is 15 residues. DNA for the CDR3: TGTGCCAGCAAGACCCTTGTCACAGGGGCTGGTGGCTACACCTTC. Residues: CASKTLVTGAGGYTF.

CDR3 sequence (DNA): TGTGCCAGCAGCTTGACTAGCGGGAGAACAGATACGCAGTATTTT. This translates into CASSLTSGRTDTQYF. The rearrangement links TRBV7-3 to TRBJ2-3, with TRBD2 matching 12 bases. CDR1 is SGHTA, CDR2 FQGTGA, per germline. V trimming: 3 bases; J trimming: 3 bases; junction bases outside the gene matches: 1. The CDR3 has 15 residues. The complete variable domain, with remaining parts taken from reference TRBV7-3 and TRBJ2-3, reads GAGVSQTPSNKVTEKGKYVELRCDPISGHTALYWYRQSLGQGPEFLIYFQGTGAADDSGLPNDRFFAVRPEGSVSTLKIQRTERGDSAVYLCASSLTSGRTDTQYFGPGTRLTVL.

The J gene is TRBJ1-1, the V gene TRBV29-1; 10 nucleotides match TRBD1. This CDR3 has 12 amino acids. Germline CDR1 SQVTM, CDR2 ANQGSEA. Losses at the gene ends were 6 bases for V and 10 bases for J; bases not matched to a gene: 8. DNA of the CDR3: TGCAGCGTCGAGACAGGGGGCCTGAGAGCTTTCTTT. Translated: CSVETGGLRAFF.

The V call is TRBV11-2, the J call TRBJ2-7, with 9 bases fitting TRBD2. Unmatched junction bases numbered 6, after V lost 3 bases and J lost 6 bases. The CDR3 length is 14 residues. Germline V gene data show CDR1 as SGHAT and CDR2 as FQNNGV. CDR3 sequence: CASSFSGRKGEQYF. The CDR3 DNA reads as TGTGCCAGCAGCTTTAGCGGGAGAAAGGGCGAGCAGTACTTC.

The genes are TRBV29-1 and TRBJ1-1; no clear D gene. With 3 bases removed from V and 1 base from J, the gap between germline ends came to 6 bases. CDR1 SQVTM and CDR2 ANQGSEA come from the germline V gene. The CDR3 extends over 12 amino acids. CDR3 residues: CSVDRGNTEAFF. CDR3 nucleotide sequence: TGCAGCGTTGATCGGGGGAACACTGAAGCTTTCTTT.

This sequence joins TRBV10-3 and TRBJ2-2; 8 nucleotides agree with TRBD2. Germline trimming cut 5 bases from V and 5 bases from J; bases unmatched to any gene: 10. The V gene's germline CDR1 is ENHRY and CDR2 SYGVKD. CDR3 length equals 16 residues. The CDR3, as DNA: TGTGCCATCAGTACCGCGGCGGGAGGAGGGACCGGGGAGCTGTTTTTT. Protein product: CAISTAAGGGTGELFF.

This clone was detected only a few times. The V and J genes are TRBV27 and TRBJ2-1; 10 bases are a match to TRBD2. V gave up 5 bases and J gave up 4 bases; unmatched junction bases: 11. Germline CDR1 and CDR2: MNHEY and SMNVEV (reference sequence). This CDR3 region has 17 residues. CDR3 sequence reads: CASSDPLGLAEYNEQFF. CDR3 sequence (DNA): TGTGCCAGCAGTGACCCCCTCGGACTAGCGGAGTACAATGAGCAGTTCTTC.

The chain couples TRBV5-1 to TRBJ2-1; TRBD2 matches at 13 bases. The V gene end was trimmed by 4 bases and the J gene end by 9 bases; junction bases not matched to a gene: 7. CDR3 size: 15 residues. Germline assignment: CDR1 SGHRS and CDR2 YFSETQ. The CDR3 loop is CASSTGTSGKGEQFF. DNA for the CDR3: TGCGCCAGCAGCACCGGGACTAGCGGGAAAGGTGAGCAGTTCTTC.

The V call is TRBV19, the J call TRBJ2-7, with 9 bases fitting TRBD1. The CDR3 runs 15 residues. With 1 base clipped from V and 4 bases from J, the junction kept 5 bases outside the gene matches. Looked up from germline, CDR1 is LNHDA and CDR2 is SQIVND (reference sequence). This CDR3 is CASSIASGQGYEQYF. The CDR3 coding sequence is TGTGCCAGTAGTATAGCTAGCGGACAGGGGTACGAGCAGTACTTC.

The chain combines TRBV19 with TRBJ2-5, with TRBD1 matching 9 bases. Germline lookup yields CDR1 LNHDA and CDR2 SQIVND (reference sequence). The CDR3 contains 16 residues. The junction had 16 bases not matched to a gene; V was cut back by 8 bases and J by 6 bases. In nucleotides, the CDR3 is TGTGCCAGTCTTTTAATTGACAGGGGGGCTGGGAAGACCCAGTACTTC. Translating gives CASLLIDRGAGKTQYF.

For the CDR3, the DNA is TGTGCCAGCAGTTTACCGACTACTGGGGCCAACGTCCTGACTTTC. It codes for CASSLPTTGANVLTF. The chain has TRBV28 and TRBJ2-6, with D perhaps TRBD2 (5 bases). The CDR3 is made up of 15 amino acids. Germline V gene sequence: CDR1 MDHEN, CDR2 SYDVKM. Trimming cost V 2 bases and J 2 bases, with 7 bases left between them.

The CDR3 loop reads CASSGRDSVTDTQYF. The CDR3 DNA reads TGTGCCAGCAGCGGACGGGACAGCGTCACAGATACGCAGTATTTT. The rearrangement uses TRBV5-6 and TRBJ2-3, with TRBD1 matching 7 bases. Looked up from germline, CDR1 is SGHDT and CDR2 is YYEEEE. V trimming: 4 bases; J trimming: 2 bases; junction bases outside the gene matches: 7. This CDR3 is 15 amino acids long. Combining the CDR3 with reference TRBV5-6 and TRBJ2-3 gives the whole variable domain DAGVTQSPTHLIKTRGQQVTLRCSPKSGHDTVSWYQQALGQGPQFIFQYYEEEERQRGNFPDRFSGHQFPNYSSELNVNALLLGDSALYLCASSGRDSVTDTQYFGPGTRLTVL.

The chain recombines TRBV6-5 with TRBJ1-2; tentative D call: TRBD1 (5 bases). V was shortened by 0 bases and J by 7 bases, with 12 bases between the two germline ends. CDR1 is MNHEY and CDR2 is SVGAGI in the germline V gene. This CDR3 has 14 amino acids. The CDR3: CASSYSESQGGYTF. As DNA, the CDR3 is TGTGCCAGCAGTTACTCAGAGAGTCAGGGTGGCTACACCTTC.

The chain has TRBV11-2 and TRBJ2-1, with D possibly being TRBD1 or TRBD2 (5 bases each). There are 16 residues in the CDR3. The V end was cut by 1 base, the J end by 4 bases, with 14 bases between. Germline CDR1 is SGHAT and CDR2 is FQNNGV. CDR3 nucleotide sequence: TGTGCCAGCAGCTTAGTGGTGGGGGAAGGGTACAATGAGCAGTTCTTC. The encoded protein is CASSLVVGEGYNEQFF.

The table lists this clone with a count of one. The rearrangement joins TRBV6-6 to TRBJ1-6; weak D call: TRBD1 (5 bases). V lost 2 bases and J lost 6, with 8 bases in between. Looked up from germline, CDR1 is MNHNY and CDR2 is SVGAGI (reference sequence). The CDR3 is 14 amino acids. In DNA, the CDR3 is TGTGCCAGCAGTTACCAGGGCAGTAATTCACCCCTCCACTTT. This translates into CASSYQGSNSPLHF.

This clone was observed a few times. V is TRBV19 and J is TRBJ1-2; 7 bases match TRBD1. This CDR3 is built from 13 residues. V dropped 5 bases and J dropped 5; count of bases not matched to a gene: 5. Germline V gene sequence: CDR1 LNHDA, CDR2 SQIVND (reference sequence). CDR3 in amino acids: CASSVQGRYGYTF. CDR3 sequence (DNA): TGTGCCAGTAGTGTACAGGGGAGGTATGGCTACACCTTC.

The V call is TRBV9, the J call TRBJ1-1; no definite D call. Germline lookup yields CDR1 SGDLS and CDR2 YYNGEE. Trimming took off 1 base at V and 1 base at J, with 8 bases between the two ends. The CDR3 totals 14 residues. Written as DNA, the CDR3 is TGTGCCAGCAGCGTAAGACCGGAGAACACTGAAGCTTTCTTT. It encodes CASSVRPENTEAFF.

The genes are TRBV2 and TRBJ1-2; tentatively, D is TRBD1 (6 bases). CDR1 and CDR2 (germline): SNHLY, FYNNEI. This CDR3 comprises 12 residues. V dropped 7 bases and J dropped 4 bases, with 10 bases sitting between them. The CDR3 protein is CASTPDSYGYTF. The CDR3 nucleotides read TGTGCCAGCACCCCGGACAGCTATGGCTACACCTTC.

The gene calls are TRBV28 and TRBJ2-7, with D possibly being TRBD1 (5 bases). Germline CDR1 and CDR2: MDHEN and SYDVKM. This CDR3 contains 15 residues. The germline V and J ends were trimmed by 7 bases and 0 bases, with 16 bases remaining between them. The CDR3 DNA reads as TGTGCCAGCATTTCTGGACATTGGAGCTCCTACGAGCAGTACTTC. Protein: CASISGHWSSYEQYF.

This chain joins TRBV18 and TRBJ1-2; no clear D. The CDR3 length is 15 residues. V was shortened by 3 bases and J by 5 bases, with 16 bases between the two germline ends. Looked up from germline, CDR1 is KGHSH and CDR2 is LQKENI. Here the CDR3 DNA reads TGTGCCAGCTCACCCGAGGTTGTTCCTTTTTATGGCTACACCTTC. Translating it yields CASSPEVVPFYGYTF.

V gene TRBV21-1 combines with J gene TRBJ2-7; the table's D call, TRBD1, has no DNA check behind it. TRBV21-1 counts as a pseudogene. The length of the CDR3 is 16 residues. CDR3 DNA: TGTGCCAGCAGCAAAAATCAGAAACAGGGCCCCTACGAGCAGTACTTC. This codes for CASSKNQKQGPYEQYF.

The chain couples TRBV7-9 to TRBJ2-7, with 9 positions matching TRBD1. CDR1 is SEHNR, CDR2 FQNEAQ, per germline (reference sequence). The CDR3 totals 14 residues. V was clipped by 5 bases and J by 5 bases; unmatched bases: 7. The CDR3: CASSHGQGFDEQYF. DNA for the CDR3: TGTGCCAGCAGCCATGGACAGGGGTTTGACGAGCAGTACTTC.

V usage is TRBV5-5 and J usage is TRBJ2-7; 9 bases map to TRBD1. Germline V gives CDR1 SGHKS, CDR2 YYEKEE (reference sequence). CDR3 length equals 14 residues. V lost 1 base, J lost 5 bases, and 4 bases stayed unmatched. This CDR3 is CASSLTGQGHEQYF. The DNA of the CDR3 is TGTGCCAGCAGCTTGACGGGACAGGGACACGAGCAGTACTTC.

The chain recombines TRBV25-1 with TRBJ2-7, with D maybe TRBD1 (5 bases). The length of the CDR3 is 14 residues. Trimming left V 6 bases short and J 4 bases short, with 16 bases between. CDR1 and CDR2 (germline): MGHDK, SYGVNS. CDR3 nucleotides: TGTGCCAGCAGCCGACAGAGTTACACTTACGAGCAGTACTTC. This sequence encodes CASSRQSYTYEQYF.